This passage covers 20 T cell receptor beta chains from one sample sequenced in a study of shared clonotypes between healthy human individuals. Assay used: immunoSEQ multiplex PCR; TCRdb lists only in-frame clones, some missing. The data hold about 1.5 million clones, with 98% observed a single time. Material for sequencing was naive CD4+ T cells sorted from blood. Subset defined: CD45RA+ positively selected. These receptors all stem from a man in his thirties or forties in good health.

The sample holds one count of this clone. The chain carries TRBV5-1 and TRBJ2-2, with unresolved D. Germline assignment: CDR1 SGHRS and CDR2 YFSETQ. Trimming removed 5 bases from V and 3 bases from J, with 11 bases in between. The length of the CDR3 is 14 residues. The CDR3 sequence: CASSGLRDTGELFF. CDR3 nucleotides: TGCGCCAGCAGTGGGTTGAGAGACACCGGGGAGCTGTTTTTT.

A single count supports this clone. This rearrangement joins TRBV11-2 to TRBJ2-3, with D uncertain. V was clipped by 2 bases and J by 4 bases, with 7 bases between them. The CDR3 is made up of 13 amino acids. In germline, CDR1 is SGHAT, CDR2 FQNNGV. CDR3 residues: CASSLSFPDTQYF. CDR3 in DNA: TGTGCCAGCAGCTTATCGTTCCCAGATACGCAGTATTTT.

This sequence joins TRBV2 and TRBJ2-1, with D possibly being TRBD2 (6 bases). The V end lost 4 bases, the J end lost 0 bases, and 13 bases lay between the germline ends. The CDR3 spans 16 residues. Per the germline V gene, CDR1 is SNHLY and CDR2 is FYNNEI. The CDR3 DNA sequence: TGTGCCAGCAGTGTTCAAAGGGGACTCTCCTACAATGAGCAGTTCTTC. Amino acid sequence: CASSVQRGLSYNEQFF.

V usage is TRBV10-1 and J usage is TRBJ2-1; either TRBD1 or TRBD2 may fit D (5 bases each). V gave up 5 bases and J gave up 4 bases, with 9 bases separating them. The CDR3 consists of 13 residues. Germline CDR1 WNHNN, CDR2 SYGVQD (reference sequence). CDR3 DNA sequence: TGCGCCAGCAGTCGGGACCCTTACAATGAGCAGTTCTTC. Translation gives CASSRDPYNEQFF.

The chain is built from TRBV7-2 and TRBJ2-7; perhaps TRBD2 as D (5 bases). Germline V lookup: CDR1 SGHTA, CDR2 FQGNSA. V was shortened by 4 bases and J by 3 bases, with 10 bases between the two germline ends. The CDR3 totals 13 residues. The CDR3 nucleotides are TGTGCCAGCAGCTACCCCGGACTCTACGAGCAGTACTTC. Translating gives CASSYPGLYEQYF.

V usage is TRBV5-1 and J usage is TRBJ2-1; 12 bases match TRBD2. Trimming cost V 4 bases and J 3 bases; bases outside gene matches: 5. CDR1 and CDR2 from the germline V gene are SGHRS and YFSETQ. The CDR3 runs to 16 residues. This CDR3 is CASSKTSGSLYNEQFF. The DNA for the CDR3 is TGCGCCAGCAGCAAGACTAGCGGGAGTCTCTACAATGAGCAGTTCTTC.

The CDR3 loop is CAWDRDTDTQYF. DNA for the CDR3: TGTGCCTGGGACAGAGACACAGATACGCAGTATTTT. The chain carries TRBV30 and TRBJ2-3; D might be TRBD1 (5 bases). Germline CDR1 GTSNPN, CDR2 SVGIG (reference sequence). This CDR3 comprises 12 residues. V was trimmed by 5 bases and J by 2 bases, leaving 8 bases between them. The variable domain in full, completed from reference TRBV30 and TRBJ2-3, reads SQTIHQWPATLVQPVGSPLSLECTVEGTSNPNLYWYRQAAGRGLQLLFYSVGIGQISSEVPQNLSASRPQDRQFILSSKKLLLSDSGFYLCAWDRDTDTQYFGPGTRLTVL.

V and J are TRBV9 and TRBJ2-1, with D perhaps TRBD2 (5 bases). The CDR3 is 15 amino acids. Germline-derived CDR1 and CDR2 are SGDLS and YYNGEE. The ends were cut back, 1 base at V and 2 bases at J, with 10 bases in the middle. CDR3 region: CASSVTGSAYNEQFF. In DNA, the CDR3 is TGTGCCAGCAGCGTAACTGGGAGCGCCTACAATGAGCAGTTCTTC.

This chain links TRBV7-9 with TRBJ2-7; D is uncertain. The CDR3 runs 15 residues. V was clipped by 0 bases and J by 5 bases, with 14 bases between them. Germline lookup yields CDR1 SEHNR and CDR2 FQNEAQ (reference sequence). The CDR3 sequence is CASSLAGIYQNEQYF. CDR3 in DNA: TGTGCCAGCAGCTTAGCTGGGATTTACCAGAACGAGCAGTACTTC.

The chain is built from TRBV7-9 and TRBJ1-3; D gene unclear. Per the germline V gene, CDR1 is SEHNR and CDR2 is FQNEAQ (reference sequence). The CDR3 consists of 19 residues. Trimming took off 2 bases at V and 4 bases at J, with 24 bases between the two ends. The chain's CDR3 is CASSLRGLLTESFGNTIYF. The CDR3 coding sequence is TGTGCCAGCAGCTTAAGAGGACTCTTGACGGAGAGTTTCGGAAACACCATATATTTT.

The sample holds one count of this clone. The chain uses TRBV29-1 and TRBJ2-3; 14 positions agree with TRBD2. Unmatched junction bases numbered 15, after V lost 8 bases and J lost 2 bases. The CDR3 contains 18 residues. Germline CDR1 and CDR2: SQVTM and ANQGSEA. CDR3 DNA sequence: TGCAGCACGTACGGAACCGGGACTAGCGGGAGACCCACAGATACGCAGTATTTT. It yields the protein CSTYGTGTSGRPTDTQYF.

Comments on this clone: The same CDR3 can be traced to other DNA sequences in this sample. The chain joins TRBV20-1 to TRBJ2-7; D gene uncertain. Germline CDR1 DFQATT, CDR2 SNEGSKA (reference sequence). The CDR3 consists of 11 residues. Trimming cost V 3 bases and J 4 bases, with 7 bases left between them. The CDR3 DNA reads as TGCAGTGCTAGTGTGGGTTACGAGCAGTACTTC. As protein: CSASVGYEQYF.

The V call is TRBV30, the J call TRBJ1-2; D is possibly TRBD1 (5 bases). CDR1 is GTSNPN, CDR2 SVGIG, per germline (reference sequence). The length of the CDR3 is 14 residues. Trimming left V 1 base short and J 5 bases short, with 14 bases between. CDR3 in amino acids: CAWSASDRGYGYTF. The CDR3 bases are TGTGCCTGGAGTGCTTCGGACCGGGGGTATGGCTACACCTTC.

The rearrangement links TRBV28 to TRBJ2-1, with 10 bases that match TRBD2. The CDR3 has 16 amino acids. Trimming removed 7 bases from V and 0 bases from J; junction bases left unmatched: 6. Germline CDR1 is MDHEN and CDR2 is SYDVKM. This chain's CDR3 is CASNKREGLSYNEQFF. For the CDR3, the DNA is TGTGCCAGCAACAAGCGGGAGGGCCTCTCCTACAATGAGCAGTTCTTC.

The genes are TRBV20-1 and TRBJ1-3; D ambiguous. Germline V gives CDR1 DFQATT, CDR2 SNEGSKA (reference sequence). The CDR3 sequence is 11 residues long. Trimming took 3 bases from V and 7 from J, leaving 7 bases between them. CDR3 DNA sequence: TGCAGTGCTAGGGGGAGGAACACCATATATTTT. Its protein product is CSARGRNTIYF.

The chain joins TRBV9 to TRBJ2-5; 9 bases are shared with TRBD1. Germline assignment: CDR1 SGDLS and CDR2 YYNGEE. The CDR3 sequence is 16 residues long. V shed 1 base, J shed 5 bases, and the junction held 9 bases outside the gene matches. The CDR3 reads CASSVSPGQGFETQYF. CDR3 DNA: TGTGCCAGCAGCGTATCTCCGGGACAGGGATTCGAGACCCAGTACTTC.

The gene calls are TRBV27 and TRBJ1-5, with D perhaps matching TRBD1 (5 bases). The CDR3 is made up of 19 amino acids. The V and J ends lost 2 bases and 2 bases respectively, with 22 bases between them. Germline lookup yields CDR1 MNHEY and CDR2 SMNVEV (reference sequence). CDR3 sequence reads: CASSLRAPRDGMGNQPQHF. CDR3 coding DNA: TGTGCCAGCAGTTTAAGGGCCCCCCGGGACGGCATGGGCAATCAGCCCCAGCATTTT.

V gene TRBV18 combines with J gene TRBJ2-2, with 8 bases that match TRBD2. V trimming: 3 bases; J trimming: 2 bases; junction bases outside the gene matches: 5. The CDR3 has 16 residues. Per the germline V gene, CDR1 is KGHSH and CDR2 is LQKENI. The CDR3 protein is CASSPISGRNTGELFF. The DNA of the CDR3 is TGTGCCAGCTCACCTATCAGCGGGAGAAACACCGGGGAGCTGTTTTTT.

This chain connects TRBV2 to TRBJ2-1, with 7 bases that match TRBD1. From germline, CDR1 is SNHLY and CDR2 FYNNEI. J lost 0 bases, V lost 2 bases, and 10 bases had no gene match. CDR3 size: 18 residues. CDR3 residues: CASSEPTGKLSSYNEQFF. The CDR3 bases are TGTGCCAGCAGTGAACCGACAGGGAAGCTGAGCTCCTACAATGAGCAGTTCTTC.

The rearrangement uses TRBV18 and TRBJ2-3; maybe TRBD1 (6 bases). V gave up 5 bases and J gave up 4 bases, with 7 bases separating them. The V gene's germline CDR1 is KGHSH and CDR2 LQKENI. There are 12 residues in the CDR3. The CDR3 region is CASSSGADTQYF. CDR3 DNA sequence: TGTGCCAGCTCATCAGGGGCAGATACGCAGTATTTT. Full variable domain (remainder filled in from reference TRBV18 and TRBJ2-3): NAGVMQNPRHLVRRRGQEARLRCSPMKGHSHVYWYRQLPEEGLKFMVYLQKENIIDESGMPKERFSAEFPKEGPSILRIQQVVRGDSAAYFCASSSGADTQYFGPGTRLTVL.